These 22 T cell receptor beta chains were all obtained from the same sample, sequenced in a study of cytotoxic CD8 clonotypes in ibrutinib-treated CLL. Assay: immunoSEQ multiplex PCR; the TCRdb copy retains only in-frame clones and omits some. The table records about 140,000 clones, around 84% of them present only once. The sample in question was PBMCs, obtained after 36 months of ibrutinib treatment. Receptors originate from a human donor with chronic lymphocytic leukemia.

Only one count was recorded for this clone. This chain joins TRBV9 and TRBJ1-5; 7 positions match TRBD1. The CDR3 length is 15 residues. From germline, CDR1 is SGDLS and CDR2 YYNGEE. Losses at the gene ends were 4 bases for V and 4 bases for J; bases not matched to a gene: 8. CDR3 DNA: TGTGCCAGCAGCCCTCGGGACAGCTTGAATCAGCCCCAGCATTTT. Translating it yields CASSPRDSLNQPQHF.

The chain employs TRBV7-9 and TRBJ1-1, with D perhaps matching TRBD1 (6 bases). Trimming removed 5 bases at V and 1 base at J, with 11 bases between. Germline loops: CDR1 SEHNR, CDR2 FQNEAQ (reference sequence). The CDR3 has 14 amino acids. The CDR3: CASSHGQRNTEAFF. The CDR3 DNA follows: TGTGCCAGCAGCCATGGACAGAGGAACACTGAAGCTTTCTTT. Variable domain in full (rest from reference TRBV7-9 and TRBJ1-1): DTGVSQNPRHKITKRGQNVTFRCDPISEHNRLYWYRQTLGQGPEFLTYFQNEAQLEKSRLLSDRFSAERPKGSFSTLEIQRTEQGDSAMYLCASSHGQRNTEAFFGQGTRLTVV.

The chain employs TRBV27 and TRBJ2-7; TRBD1 or TRBD2 may be the D gene (5 bases each). V was cut by 5 bases and J by 9 bases, with 23 bases left in between. Germline assignment: CDR1 MNHEY and CDR2 SMNVEV (reference sequence). CDR3 length: 15 amino acids. CDR3 in DNA: TGTGCCAGCAGTCCGCAAGAGGGGCGGGTGGTTGTGCAGTACTTC. Encoded protein: CASSPQEGRVVVQYF.

The chain uses TRBV30 and TRBJ1-3; D is unclear. V lost 2 bases and J lost 4, with 6 bases in between. Germline-derived CDR1 and CDR2 are GTSNPN and SVGIG (reference sequence). The CDR3 has 12 residues. The CDR3 nucleotides read TGTGCCTGGAGTCCGCGGGGAAACACCATATATTTT. Protein product: CAWSPRGNTIYF.

This sequence joins TRBV5-6 and TRBJ1-4; D unclear. The CDR3 covers 12 residues. Germline lookup yields CDR1 SGHDT and CDR2 YYEEEE. The ends were cut back, 4 bases at V and 8 bases at J, with 9 bases in the middle. The CDR3: CASSPLGEKLFF. The DNA for the CDR3 is TGTGCCAGCAGCCCTCTTGGAGAAAAACTGTTTTTT.

This clone appeared a few times. This rearrangement joins TRBV18 to TRBJ1-1, with 8 positions matching TRBD1. There are 14 residues in the CDR3. Germline V gives CDR1 KGHSH, CDR2 LQKENI. Trimming at V came to 4 bases and at J to 5 bases, leaving 6 bases not matched to a gene. CDR3 DNA sequence: TGTGCCAGCTCACTTGGGACAGGCGGTACTGAAGCTTTCTTT. Its translation is CASSLGTGGTEAFF.

The chain has TRBV5-6 and TRBJ1-1; 11 nucleotides match TRBD1. The V gene end was trimmed by 4 bases and the J gene end by 7 bases; junction bases not matched to a gene: 9. The germline gives CDR1 SGHDT, CDR2 YYEEEE. The CDR3 runs to 15 residues. The CDR3 here is CASSGGTGGIDEAFF. The CDR3 DNA reads as TGTGCCAGCAGCGGTGGGACAGGGGGTATTGATGAAGCTTTCTTT.

The CDR3 here is CATGTRTYNEQFF. CDR3 nucleotide sequence: TGTGCCACCGGGACTAGGACTTACAATGAGCAGTTCTTC. The chain is built from TRBV19 and TRBJ2-1, with 8 bases matching TRBD2. This CDR3 has 13 residues. Germline-derived CDR1 and CDR2 are LNHDA and SQIVND (reference sequence). Trimming at V came to 10 bases and at J to 4 bases, leaving 6 bases not matched to a gene.

This clone appeared once. The chain uses TRBV7-9 and TRBJ2-7; 10 nucleotides match TRBD1. Per germline, CDR1 SEHNR and CDR2 FQNEAQ (reference sequence). The CDR3 length is 17 residues. The junction had 9 bases not matched to a gene; V was cut back by 0 bases and J by 4 bases. This CDR3 is CASSLANTGTGVYEQYF. CDR3 nucleotide sequence: TGTGCCAGCAGCTTAGCGAACACCGGGACAGGGGTTTACGAGCAGTACTTC.

The chain links TRBV10-3 to TRBJ1-2; 8 bases agree with TRBD1. The germline V gene has CDR1 ENHRY and CDR2 SYGVKD. V was clipped by 6 bases and J by 7 bases; unmatched bases: 10. The CDR3 covers 14 residues. The DNA for the CDR3 is TGTGCCATCAGGGTGACAGGGGCGCACTCTGGCTACACCTTC. Translating it yields CAIRVTGAHSGYTF.

The chain employs TRBV5-5 and TRBJ2-7; 7 nucleotides line up with TRBD1. V lost 5 bases to trimming and J lost 3 bases; unmatched junction nucleotides: 8. There are 14 residues in the CDR3. Per germline, CDR1 SGHKS and CDR2 YYEKEE (reference sequence). The CDR3 sequence is CASRPQGNRYEQYF. The CDR3 nucleotides are TGTGCCAGCAGACCACAGGGGAACCGCTACGAGCAGTACTTC.

The V call is TRBV6-6, the J call TRBJ2-5; D is unclear. This CDR3 has 15 residues. From germline, CDR1 is MNHNY and CDR2 SVGAGI (reference sequence). The V end was cut by 2 bases, the J end by 5 bases, with 15 bases between. DNA for the CDR3: TGTGCCAGCAGTTACGCGAGGACCAGTGGGGAGACCCAGTACTTC. The encoded protein is CASSYARTSGETQYF.

This chain connects TRBV20-1 to TRBJ1-2; D call uncertain. V lost 6 bases and J 1 base, leaving 6 bases between the germline ends. Germline V CDR1 and CDR2: DFQATT, SNEGSKA (reference sequence). This CDR3 has 11 residues. This CDR3 is CSAPGNYGYTF. In nucleotides, the CDR3 is TGCAGTGCCCCGGGTAACTATGGCTACACCTTC.

V gene TRBV27 combines with J gene TRBJ1-2; D remains unclear. V was cut by 6 bases and J by 8 bases, with 13 bases left in between. The CDR3 runs 12 residues. CDR1 MNHEY and CDR2 SMNVEV come from the germline V gene (reference sequence). CDR3 region: CASRPQSGGYTF. As DNA, the CDR3 is TGTGCCAGCAGGCCGCAATCAGGCGGCTACACCTTC.

The CDR3 DNA is TGTGCCAGTAGTATAGAGGACAGGCAATGGTCACCCCTCCACTTT. Amino acid sequence: CASSIEDRQWSPLHF. The V and J genes are TRBV19 and TRBJ1-6; TRBD1 matches 7 bases. CDR3 length: 15 residues. Germline loops: CDR1 LNHDA, CDR2 SQIVND (reference sequence). The ends lost 0 bases at V and 10 bases at J; junction bases unmatched: 6.

In its sample, this clone was seen once. The genes are TRBV7-9 and TRBJ2-7; 8 bases are shared with TRBD2. This CDR3 is 14 amino acids long. V lost 1 base and J lost 7; bases outside the gene matches: 6. CDR1 is SEHNR, CDR2 FQNEAQ, per germline (reference sequence). In nucleotides, the CDR3 is TGTGCCAGCAGCTTAGTAGCGGGACTGAGAGAGCAGTACTTC. It yields the protein CASSLVAGLREQYF.

This sequence joins TRBV15 and TRBJ1-4, with a tentative D call TRBD1 (5 bases). V lost 8 bases and J 7 bases, leaving 23 bases between the germline ends. The germline V gene has CDR1 LNHNV and CDR2 YYDKDF (reference sequence). This CDR3 has 16 amino acids. DNA of the CDR3: TGTGCCACCCGGACTGAAACCGGGACCGAAACTGAAAAACTGTTTTTT. It yields the protein CATRTETGTETEKLFF.

The gene calls are TRBV18 and TRBJ2-3; TRBD2 matches 15 bases. The V gene's germline CDR1 is KGHSH and CDR2 LQKENI. The V and J ends lost 4 bases and 4 bases, in that order; junction bases with no gene match: 9. The CDR3 covers 18 residues. CDR3 in DNA: TGTGCCAGCTCACGATTGGGACTAGCGGGAGGAATAGCAGATACGCAGTATTTT. Its translation: CASSRLGLAGGIADTQYF.

The chain recombines TRBV7-6 with TRBJ2-3; TRBD1 or TRBD2 may be the D gene (5 bases each). Germline V lookup: CDR1 SGHVS, CDR2 FNYEAQ. V gave up 3 bases and J gave up 2 bases, with 12 bases separating them. The CDR3 loop spans 15 amino acids. The DNA of the CDR3 is TGTGCCAGCAGCTTGTGGGGACGCTCCACAGATACGCAGTATTTT. Encoded protein: CASSLWGRSTDTQYF.

The rearrangement uses TRBV28 and TRBJ1-6; TRBD1 agrees at 7 bases. This CDR3 spans 15 amino acids. J gave up 8 bases and V 10 bases, and 14 bases lay outside the gene matches. Germline-derived CDR1 and CDR2 are MDHEN and SYDVKM. CDR3 in amino acids: CATRPGGRWDSPLHF. CDR3 coding DNA: TGTGCCACCAGACCAGGGGGTCGGTGGGATTCACCCCTCCACTTT.

This clone showed up just once. This chain connects TRBV25-1 to TRBJ1-2; D is uncertain. V lost 8 bases and J lost 7, with 20 bases in between. The CDR3 runs to 14 residues. In germline, CDR1 is MGHDK, CDR2 SYGVNS. This CDR3 is CASPFAEGLGGYTF. CDR3 DNA sequence: TGTGCCAGCCCCTTCGCGGAGGGTTTGGGTGGCTACACCTTC.

This chain links TRBV9 with TRBJ1-2, with D maybe TRBD1 (5 bases). Germline CDR1 SGDLS, CDR2 YYNGEE. Trimming pared 4 bases from V and 7 bases from J, leaving 26 bases between. The CDR3 runs 17 residues. Here the CDR3 reads CASSPSWGVLGSSGYTF. The CDR3 DNA sequence: TGTGCCAGCAGCCCGAGTTGGGGGGTTCTAGGTTCGTCTGGCTACACCTTC.